This TCR beta chain was captured by sequencing in a study of cytomegalovirus exposure and HLA in healthy donors. Notes on the study in general: A further, later analysis showed that HLA-associated TCR beta chains (compared with equally common others) were more clonally expanded.

This clone occurred a few times. Its antigen is not identified. The junction had 8 bases not matched to a gene; V was cut back by 4 bases and J by 8 bases. The CDR3 is 13 amino acids. CDR1 and CDR2 from the germline V gene are SGHKS and YYEKEE (reference sequence). It was with 60 Vbeta and 13 Jbeta primers that the PCR ran. Profiling relied on immunoSEQ multiplex PCR, and the TCRdb table lists in-frame clones only, not all of them. Among 120,000 or so clones listed, about 71% were seen once. Sequencing input: PBMCs. The rearrangement joins TRBV5-5 to TRBJ1-2; 7 bases align to TRBD1. The clonotype was recovered from a woman aged 45-65 years in good health and CMV-seronegative. Here the CDR3 reads CASSSRQGLGYTF. The CDR3 coding sequence is TGTGCCAGCAGCAGTCGACAGGGCCTCGGCTACACCTTC.